The present T cell receptor beta chain was sequenced within a study of T cell responses to AZD1222 COVID-19 vaccine. Study background: Second doses were pooled across both intervals (about 4 or about 12 weeks).

Study conclusions and caveats: Baseline seropositives among AZD1222 recipients totaled only five to seven. Possibly, clonal diversity was underestimated; donors were largely white British and included more females.

CDR1 is LGHNA and CDR2 is YSLEER in the germline V gene. V dropped 2 bases and J dropped 6; count of bases not matched to a gene: 17. The CDR3 contains 18 residues. Produced via immunoSEQ multiplex PCR; TCRdb's table is partial and in-frame only. Of just over 60,000 clones listed, more than 70% are singletons. A remark on this clone: Its cognate antigen is unknown.

This chain joins TRBV4-3 and TRBJ2-7; 9 bases are a match to TRBD1. This TCR derives from an adult in good health. Sample: peripheral blood, taken on day 0 of AZD1222 vaccination. This CDR3 is CASSQSQLTGGGVAEQYF. The CDR3 DNA is TGCGCCAGCAGCCAATCCCAACTCACAGGGGGCGGCGTCGCCGAGCAGTACTTC.